Listed below are T cell receptor beta chains from one sample, sequenced in a study of naive and memory T cell subsets. TCRdb processed the UMI-ligation and nested PCR reads anew with MiXCR; each CDR3 protein has one entry. The repertoire holds 150,000 or so distinct CDR3 sequences, about 15% seen once, with 0.14% in the top ten. The specimen was naive CD4+ T cells from blood. These receptor sequences come from a human donor in good health. CDR3s include the opening cysteine and the closing phenylalanine or tryptophan. Each record gives: D gene, J gene, clone size, V gene, CDR3 DNA, CDR3 protein. A D gene is named only where the DNA matches it firmly. Only part of the rows carry a size: once, few, many, or a class if the clone is expanded.

- TRBJ1-4 few TRBV7-9 TGTGCCAGCAGCTTAGGCGGCATTACGAATGAAAAACTGTTTTTT CASSLGGITNEKLFF
- TRBJ1-1 few TRBV7-9 TGTGCCAGCAGCTTAGCAGATTACACTACTTTCTTT CASSLADYTTFF
- TRBJ2-5 many TRBV4-3 TGCGCCAGCAGCCAAGAACTCTATGGGACCTTCCCGCAAGAGACCCAGTACTTC CASSQELYGTFPQETQYF
TRBD1 TRBJ2-7 - TRBV6-5 TGTGCCAGCAGTTACTCGGGGACAGGGGGCTACGAGCAGTACTTC CASSYSGTGGYEQYF
TRBD1 TRBJ2-3 few TRBV15 TGTGCCACCAGCCCCGACAGGGCGCAGTATTTT CATSPDRAQYF
- TRBJ2-2 few TRBV30 TGTGCCTGGAATAAAAAGACCGGGGAGCTGTTTTTT CAWNKKTGELFF
- TRBJ1-2 - TRBV6-2/TRBV6-3 TGTGCCAGCAGTTACGCCGTGCGGTATGGCTACACCTTC CASSYAVRYGYTF
- TRBJ1-1 few TRBV27 TGTGCCAGCAGTTTAGTAGGAATGAACACTGAAGCTTTCTTT CASSLVGMNTEAFF
- TRBJ1-2 - TRBV10-3 TGTGCCATCAGTTACTCACAGACCCCCTATGGCTACACCTTC CAISYSQTPYGYTF
- TRBJ2-2 - TRBV20-1 TGCAGTGCTAGCCGGGGGACCTCCGGGGAGCTGTTTTTT CSASRGTSGELFF
TRBD2 TRBJ2-6 many TRBV9 TGTGCCAGCAGCGTCGGGGGAGGGTCTGGGGCCAACGTCCTGACTTTC CASSVGGGSGANVLTF
- TRBJ2-3 few TRBV7-2 TGTGCCAGCAGCGGTAACAGAGATACGCAGTATTTT CASSGNRDTQYF
- TRBJ1-1 few TRBV30 TGTGCCTGGAGTGACAGGGACACTGAAGCTTTCTTT CAWSDRDTEAFF
- TRBJ2-5 few TRBV3-1 TGTGCCAGCAGCCGAGAGGGGAGCGAAGAGACCCAGTACTTC CASSREGSEETQYF
- TRBJ1-2 few TRBV5-1 TGCGCCAGCAGCTTGGAGGGAACGGCTGGCTACACCTTC CASSLEGTAGYTF
TRBD1 TRBJ2-7 few TRBV3-1 TGTGCCAGCAGCCCCGGGACAGAGGGCTCCTACGAGCAGTACTTC CASSPGTEGSYEQYF
- TRBJ2-1 few TRBV23-1 TGCGCCAGCAGAGGCACGAGGGGCGGGGTGTATACCTCCTACAATGAGCAGTTCTTC CASRGTRGGVYTSYNEQFF
- TRBJ1-1 - TRBV5-1 TGCGCCAGCACCCCCGGCGGGGCTGAACTTGGGGCTTTCTTT CASTPGGAELGAFF
- TRBJ2-5 - TRBV10-3 TGTGCCATCAGTGTGACCAGCGAGGAGACCCAGTACTTC CAISVTSEETQYF
- TRBJ2-4 - TRBV6-2/TRBV6-3 TGTGCCAGCAGGCCGGAAGGTCTTCGTCAGTACTTC CASRPEGLRQYF
- TRBJ2-7 few TRBV6-5 TGTGCCAGCAGTACAGCCTCCGAGCAGTACTTC CASSTASEQYF
TRBD2 TRBJ2-3 - TRBV11-2 TGTGCCAGCAGCTTCACGACTAGCACTGATACGCAGTATTTT CASSFTTSTDTQYF
- TRBJ1-5 few TRBV20-1 TGCAGTGCTAGAAAGCCCGCCAGGGGTAGCAATCAGCCCCAGCATTTT CSARKPARGSNQPQHF
- TRBJ1-2 few TRBV20-1 TGCAGTGCTAGAGATCCCGCAGCTAGCTATGGCTACACCTTC CSARDPAASYGYTF
- TRBJ2-2 - TRBV5-8 TGTGCCAGCAGCGAGCCGGGTGTGGGACTTAACACCGGGGAGCTGTTTTTT CASSEPGVGLNTGELFF
- TRBJ2-7 few TRBV19 TGTGCCAGTAGTACAAAAGACAGTACCTACGAGCAGTACTTC CASSTKDSTYEQYF
TRBD1 TRBJ1-5 - TRBV2 TGTGCCAGCAGTGTGGACAGGGGGCGGATGGCGGAACCAAATCAGCCCCAGCATTTT CASSVDRGRMAEPNQPQHF
- TRBJ2-5 - TRBV6-2/TRBV6-3 TGTGCCACCTCTGAGATACAAGAGACCCAGTACTTC CATSEIQETQYF
- TRBJ1-4 few TRBV3-1 TGTGCCAGCAGCATGCGACGTCCAACTAATGAAAAACTGTTTTTT CASSMRRPTNEKLFF
- TRBJ2-7 many TRBV10-3 TGTGCCATCAGTGATGACAGGAACTACGAGCAGTACTTC CAISDDRNYEQYF
TRBD2 TRBJ2-2 few TRBV7-9 TGTGCCAGCAGATCCTCACTAGCGGGAGGTGCGTCCGGGGAGCTGTTTTTT CASRSSLAGGASGELFF
- TRBJ2-5 - TRBV4-1 TGCGCCAGCAGCCCACGGACATGGCAGGAGACCCAGTACTTC CASSPRTWQETQYF
TRBD2 TRBJ2-7 - TRBV6-6 TGTGCCAGCAGTTACTCCCTAGCGGGAGCCTACGAGCAGTACTTC CASSYSLAGAYEQYF
- TRBJ2-1 few TRBV10-3 TGTGCCATGCGGGGGCGGTGTTACAATGAGCAGTTCTTC CAMRGRCYNEQFF
- TRBJ2-7 few TRBV20-1 TGCAGTGCTAGAGATTCCCCCCGAAGCGAGAGAACCTACGAGCAGTACTTC CSARDSPRSERTYEQYF
TRBD2 TRBJ2-7 - TRBV15 TGTGCCACCAGCAGAGAGACTAGCGGGGGAATTATGTACTTC CATSRETSGGIMYF
- TRBJ2-4 - TRBV29-1 TGCAGCGTTTCCAGGCGAGGGGGAGGGCGCGAAAACATTCAGTACTTC CSVSRRGGGRENIQYF
- TRBJ2-3 - TRBV2 TGTGCCAGCAGTGAAGGGACGGGCACAGATACGCAGTATTTT CASSEGTGTDTQYF
TRBD1 TRBJ1-1 - TRBV4-1 TGCGCCAGCAGCCAAGGGCCGGGACAGGTACTCACTGAAGCTTTCTTT CASSQGPGQVLTEAFF
- TRBJ2-7 - TRBV18 TGTGCCAGCTCACCACTAGGACGCGTGGTCGAGCAGTACTTC CASSPLGRVVEQYF
TRBD1 TRBJ1-1 few TRBV6-5 TGTGCCAGCAGCCTCTCTACGGACAGGGGCACTGAAGCTTTCTTT CASSLSTDRGTEAFF
- TRBJ2-5 few TRBV15 TGTGCCACCAGCGGACTACAAGAGACCCAGTACTTC CATSGLQETQYF